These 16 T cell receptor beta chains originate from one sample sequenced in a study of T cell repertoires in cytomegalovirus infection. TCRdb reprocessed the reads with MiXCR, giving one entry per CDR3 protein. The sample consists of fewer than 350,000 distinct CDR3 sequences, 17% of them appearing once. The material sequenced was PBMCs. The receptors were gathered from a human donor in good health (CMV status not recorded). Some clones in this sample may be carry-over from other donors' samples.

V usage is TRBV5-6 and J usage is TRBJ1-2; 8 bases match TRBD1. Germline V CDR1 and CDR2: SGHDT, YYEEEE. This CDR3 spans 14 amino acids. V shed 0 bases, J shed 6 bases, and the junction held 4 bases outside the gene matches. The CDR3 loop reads CASSLVDRENGYTF. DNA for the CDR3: TGTGCCAGCAGCTTGGTGGACAGGGAGAATGGCTACACCTTC.

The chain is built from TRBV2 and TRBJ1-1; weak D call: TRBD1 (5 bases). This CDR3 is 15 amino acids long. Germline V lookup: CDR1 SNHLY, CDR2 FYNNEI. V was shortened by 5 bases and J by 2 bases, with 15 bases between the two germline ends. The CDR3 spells CASSKEGPLNTEAFF. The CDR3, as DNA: TGTGCCAGCAGTAAAGAGGGACCCCTCAACACTGAAGCTTTCTTT.

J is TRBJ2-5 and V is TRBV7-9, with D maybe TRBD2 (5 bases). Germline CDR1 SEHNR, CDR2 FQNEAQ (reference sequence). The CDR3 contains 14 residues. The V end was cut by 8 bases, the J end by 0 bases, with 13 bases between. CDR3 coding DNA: TGTGCCAGCGTTCCGAGGGTAGACCAAGAGACCCAGTACTTC. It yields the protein CASVPRVDQETQYF.

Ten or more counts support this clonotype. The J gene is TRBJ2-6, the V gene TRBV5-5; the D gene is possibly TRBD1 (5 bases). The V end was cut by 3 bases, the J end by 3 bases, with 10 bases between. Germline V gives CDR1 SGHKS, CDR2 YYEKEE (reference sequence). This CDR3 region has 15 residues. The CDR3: CASSYTGDGANVLTF. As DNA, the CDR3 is TGTGCCAGCAGCTACACAGGAGATGGGGCCAACGTCCTGACTTTC.

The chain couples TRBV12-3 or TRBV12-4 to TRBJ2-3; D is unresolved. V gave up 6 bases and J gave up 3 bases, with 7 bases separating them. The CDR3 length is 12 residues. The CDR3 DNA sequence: TGTGCCAGCAGGGAAGCGACAGATACGCAGTATTTT. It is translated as CASREATDTQYF.

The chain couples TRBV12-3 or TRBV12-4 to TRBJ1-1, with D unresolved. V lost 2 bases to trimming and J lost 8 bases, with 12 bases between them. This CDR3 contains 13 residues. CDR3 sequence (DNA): TGTGCCAGCAGTTTAATCGTGGGCAGAGAAGCTTTCTTT. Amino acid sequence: CASSLIVGREAFF.

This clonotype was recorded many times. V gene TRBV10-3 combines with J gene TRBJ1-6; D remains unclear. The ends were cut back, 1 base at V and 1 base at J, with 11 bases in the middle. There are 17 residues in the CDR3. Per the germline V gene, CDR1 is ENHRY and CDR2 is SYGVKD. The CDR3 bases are TGTGCCATCAGTGAGTTTCTGCCGGGGTCCTATAATTCACCCCTCCACTTT. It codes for CAISEFLPGSYNSPLHF.

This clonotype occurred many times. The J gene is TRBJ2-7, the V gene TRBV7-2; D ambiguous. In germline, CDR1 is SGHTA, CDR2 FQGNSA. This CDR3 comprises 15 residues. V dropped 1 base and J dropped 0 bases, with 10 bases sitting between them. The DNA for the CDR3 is TGTGCCAGCAGCTTAGGGAACGTCGGCTCCTACGAGCAGTACTTC. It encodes CASSLGNVGSYEQYF.

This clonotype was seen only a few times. The CDR3 spells CASRRVEGYGYTF. The CDR3 DNA sequence: TGTGCCAGCCGCAGGGTTGAGGGCTATGGCTACACCTTC. The genes are TRBV28 and TRBJ1-2; tentative D call: TRBD1 (5 bases). The CDR3 has 13 amino acids. Germline assignment: CDR1 MDHEN and CDR2 SYDVKM. Deletions cut 8 bases from V and 4 bases from J, with 14 bases between.

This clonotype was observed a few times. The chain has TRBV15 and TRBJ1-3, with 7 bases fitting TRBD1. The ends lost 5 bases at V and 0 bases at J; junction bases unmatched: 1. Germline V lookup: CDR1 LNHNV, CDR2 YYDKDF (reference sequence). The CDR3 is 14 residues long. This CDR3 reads CATSRDSSGNTIYF. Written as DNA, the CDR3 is TGTGCCACCAGCCGGGACAGCTCTGGAAACACCATATATTTT.

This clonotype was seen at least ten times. The CDR3 sequence: CASSVGRNAGETQYF. CDR3 nucleotides: TGTGCCAGCAGCGTGGGGAGGAACGCGGGGGAGACCCAGTACTTC. The genes are TRBV9 and TRBJ2-5; D may be TRBD2 (6 bases). V was trimmed by 2 bases and J by 5 bases, leaving 16 bases between them. This CDR3 is 15 amino acids long. The germline CDR1 and CDR2 sequences are SGDLS and YYNGEE.

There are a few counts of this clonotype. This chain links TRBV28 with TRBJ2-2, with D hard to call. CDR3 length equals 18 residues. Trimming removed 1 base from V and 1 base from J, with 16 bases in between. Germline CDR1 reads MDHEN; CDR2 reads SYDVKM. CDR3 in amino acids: CASSLSGVLVKNTGELFF. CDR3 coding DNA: TGTGCCAGCAGTTTATCCGGAGTGCTAGTTAAGAACACCGGGGAGCTGTTTTTT. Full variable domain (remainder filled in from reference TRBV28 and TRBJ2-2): DVKVTQSSRYLVKRTGEKVFLECVQDMDHENMFWYRQDPGLGLRLIYFSYDVKMKEKGDIPEGYSVSREKKERFSLILESASTNQTSMYLCASSLSGVLVKNTGELFFGEGSRLTVL.

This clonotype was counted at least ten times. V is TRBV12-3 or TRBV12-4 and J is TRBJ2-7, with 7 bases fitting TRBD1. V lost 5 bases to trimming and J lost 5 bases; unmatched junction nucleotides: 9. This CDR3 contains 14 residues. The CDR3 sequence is CASSKDRRSNEQYF. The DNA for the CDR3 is TGTGCCAGCAGTAAGGACAGGCGGAGCAACGAGCAGTACTTC.

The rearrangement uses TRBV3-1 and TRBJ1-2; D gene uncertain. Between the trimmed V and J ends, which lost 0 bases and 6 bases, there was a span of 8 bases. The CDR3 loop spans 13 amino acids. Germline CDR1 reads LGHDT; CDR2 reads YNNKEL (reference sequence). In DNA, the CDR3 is TGTGCCAGCAGCCAAGATGTAGGTGATGGCTACACCTTC. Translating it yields CASSQDVGDGYTF.

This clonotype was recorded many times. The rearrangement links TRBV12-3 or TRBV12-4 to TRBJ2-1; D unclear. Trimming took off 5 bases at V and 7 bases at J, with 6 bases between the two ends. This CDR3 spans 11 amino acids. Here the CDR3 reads CASSPGNEQFF. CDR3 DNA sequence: TGTGCCAGCAGTCCTGGGAATGAGCAGTTCTTC.

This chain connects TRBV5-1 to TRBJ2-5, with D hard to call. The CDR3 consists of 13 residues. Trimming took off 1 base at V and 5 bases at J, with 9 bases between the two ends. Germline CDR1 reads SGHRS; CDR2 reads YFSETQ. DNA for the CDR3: TGCGCCAGCAGCTTGAACTTCGGGGAGACCCAGTACTTC. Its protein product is CASSLNFGETQYF.